A single sample gave rise to the 18 T cell receptor beta chains below, sequenced in a study of blood T cell repertoires in COVID-19. TCRdb's table, derived via immunoSEQ multiplex PCR, lists solely in-frame clones and lacks some. The table has 43,000 or so clones, roughly nine tenths seen once; the top ten hold about 15%. What was sequenced was peripheral blood. These receptors were taken from a man aged 60 to 69 with active or convalescent COVID-19.

V gene TRBV7-2 combines with J gene TRBJ2-7, with TRBD1 matching 11 bases. CDR1 SGHTA and CDR2 FQGNSA come from the germline V gene. CDR3 length: 16 residues. Trimming cost V 6 bases and J 2 bases; bases outside gene matches: 9. The CDR3, as DNA: TGTGCCAGCAGACCCCCCCCGGGACAGGGGGCCTACGAGCAGTACTTC. Its translation: CASRPPPGQGAYEQYF.

The rearrangement joins TRBV7-2 to TRBJ1-1; no clear D. The CDR3 is 14 amino acids. CDR1 SGHTA and CDR2 FQGNSA come from the germline V gene. Trimming pared 5 bases from V and 2 bases from J, leaving 12 bases between. The CDR3 reads CASSPSSLNTEAFF. In nucleotides, the CDR3 is TGTGCCAGCAGCCCCTCATCACTTAACACTGAAGCTTTCTTT.

The genes are TRBV5-1 and TRBJ2-3; perhaps TRBD1 as D (6 bases). CDR3 length equals 15 residues. The V end lost 5 bases, the J end lost 2 bases, and 15 bases lay between the germline ends. Germline V gene sequence: CDR1 SGHRS, CDR2 YFSETQ. The CDR3 coding sequence is TGCGCCAGCAGAAAGGACAGCACTTTCACAGATACGCAGTATTTT. This gives the protein CASRKDSTFTDTQYF.

The chain has TRBV18 and TRBJ2-3; 10 nucleotides line up with TRBD1. Losses at the gene ends were 4 bases for V and 2 bases for J; bases not matched to a gene: 9. CDR1 and CDR2 from the germline V gene are KGHSH and LQKENI. The CDR3 sequence is 17 residues long. DNA for the CDR3: TGTGCCAGCTCACTACTGCCCGGGACAGGGGCCACAGATACGCAGTATTTT. Translation gives CASSLLPGTGATDTQYF.

In this sample, this clone turned up once. One end of the junction is discordant with germline, which a read error may explain. The V and J genes are TRBV28 and TRBJ2-3; 9 positions agree with TRBD2. Germline CDR1 reads MDHEN; CDR2 reads SYDVKM. The CDR3 totals 16 residues. The CDR3 sequence is CARSSEGRGGSNTQYF. Written as DNA, the CDR3 is TGTGCCCGCAGTTCCGAGGGGCGGGGGGGTTCGAATACGCAGTATTTT.

The chain employs TRBV6-6 and TRBJ1-3; 8 bases map to TRBD1. Germline CDR1 is MNHNY and CDR2 is SVGAGI (reference sequence). The CDR3 consists of 19 residues. V gave up 6 bases and J gave up 3 bases; unmatched junction bases: 19. Here the CDR3 reads CASSWVAGGAKIDGNTIYF. CDR3 nucleotides: TGTGCCAGCAGCTGGGTGGCAGGGGGCGCGAAAATCGATGGAAACACCATATATTTT.

The gene calls are TRBV20-1 and TRBJ1-1; the D is unclear. The CDR3 runs to 10 residues. V was cut by 3 bases and J by 7 bases, with 6 bases left in between. Per the germline V gene, CDR1 is DFQATT and CDR2 is SNEGSKA (reference sequence). The CDR3 region is CSARYGEAFF. CDR3 coding DNA: TGCAGTGCTAGGTACGGTGAAGCTTTCTTT.

The chain recombines TRBV4-1 with TRBJ2-1, with 11 bases aligning to TRBD1. The J segment lost 10 bases and the V segment lost 1 base, leaving 12 bases of the junction unmatched. CDR1 MGHRA and CDR2 YSYEKL come from the germline V gene. The CDR3 runs to 17 residues. The CDR3: CASSQAFSGTGGDEQFF. The CDR3 bases are TGCGCCAGCAGCCAAGCCTTCTCCGGGACAGGGGGAGACGAGCAGTTCTTC.

CDR3 DNA sequence: TGCGCCAGCAGCTTGAGGGCGGGGAGTGCCTACAATGAGCAGTTCTTC. It specifies CASSLRAGSAYNEQFF. The genes are TRBV5-1 and TRBJ2-1; maybe TRBD2 (6 bases). The V gene's germline CDR1 is SGHRS and CDR2 YFSETQ. The CDR3 runs to 16 residues. Trimming left V 1 base short and J 2 bases short, with 13 bases between.

The rearrangement uses TRBV25-1 and TRBJ2-3, with D uncertain. Germline CDR1 and CDR2: MGHDK and SYGVNS. This CDR3 has 12 residues. The germline V and J ends were trimmed by 11 bases and 2 bases, with 11 bases remaining between them. The CDR3 here is CASARDTDTQYF. CDR3 bases: TGTGCCTCTGCCCGCGACACAGATACGCAGTATTTT.

V usage is TRBV9 and J usage is TRBJ1-3, with D tentatively TRBD1 (5 bases). V shed 3 bases and J shed 0 bases, with 22 bases lying between them. The length of the CDR3 is 19 residues. Germline CDR1 SGDLS, CDR2 YYNGEE. CDR3 nucleotide sequence: TGTGCCAGCAGCGAGAGAGGTCAGGGAACTGCTAACTCTGGAAACACCATATATTTT. It translates to CASSERGQGTANSGNTIYF.

The chain recombines TRBV7-3 with TRBJ1-5; D not certain. The CDR3 totals 12 residues. From germline, CDR1 is SGHTA and CDR2 FQGTGA. V lost 5 bases and J lost 6, with 8 bases in between. The CDR3 is CASSVNSQPQHF. In DNA form, the CDR3 reads TGTGCCAGCAGCGTTAACAGTCAGCCCCAGCATTTT.

The chain combines TRBV5-1 with TRBJ1-1; the match to TRBD1 covers 11 bases. CDR3 size: 14 residues. The V gene end was trimmed by 3 bases and the J gene end by 4 bases; junction bases not matched to a gene: 2. Per the germline V gene, CDR1 is SGHRS and CDR2 is YFSETQ. CDR3 nucleotide sequence: TGCGCCAGCAGCTCTGGGACAGGGGGCACTGAAGCTTTCTTT. Translated, it gives CASSSGTGGTEAFF.

The V call is TRBV5-1, the J call TRBJ1-6; TRBD1 is a possible D gene (6 bases). Trimming left V 3 bases short and J 9 bases short, with 19 bases between. Germline V gene data show CDR1 as SGHRS and CDR2 as YFSETQ. CDR3 size: 16 residues. DNA for the CDR3: TGCGCCAGCAGCTCCGGACAGCTGAGGAGCGGTTCACCCCTCCACTTT. Amino acids: CASSSGQLRSGSPLHF.

The CDR3 nucleotides read TGTGCCATCAGTGAGTCGTCCCCAGGGGCCGAGCAGTACTTC. This encodes CAISESSPGAEQYF. This chain connects TRBV10-3 to TRBJ2-7, with D tentatively TRBD1 (6 bases). This CDR3 has 14 amino acids. Looked up from germline, CDR1 is ENHRY and CDR2 is SYGVKD. Trimming removed 0 bases from V and 6 bases from J, with 12 bases in between.

The chain joins TRBV6-2 or TRBV6-3 to TRBJ2-3; D unresolved. The V end lost 0 bases, the J end lost 5 bases, and 18 bases lay between the germline ends. Germline V gene sequence: CDR1 MNHEY, CDR2 SVGEGT. The CDR3 length is 17 residues. CDR3 in DNA: TGTGCCAGCAGTTACTCGATTGTGGCGGCTGATAAAGATACGCAGTATTTT. It translates to CASSYSIVAADKDTQYF.

V usage is TRBV19 and J usage is TRBJ1-2; 9 nucleotides line up with TRBD1. Germline lookup yields CDR1 LNHDA and CDR2 SQIVND (reference sequence). Trimming at V came to 5 bases and at J to 8 bases, leaving 9 bases not matched to a gene. The CDR3 extends over 14 amino acids. This chain's CDR3 is CASSAQDRGEGYTF. In nucleotides, the CDR3 is TGTGCCAGTAGTGCCCAGGACAGGGGAGAAGGCTACACCTTC.

The CDR3 sequence: CASSLVGGQANEQFF. The CDR3 DNA sequence: TGTGCCAGCAGCTTAGTCGGGGGGCAGGCCAATGAGCAGTTCTTC. This chain uses TRBV7-3 with TRBJ2-1; the D gene is possibly TRBD2 (7 bases). V was pared by 2 bases and J by 6 bases, with 14 bases between. Germline CDR1 is SGHTA and CDR2 is FQGTGA. This CDR3 is 15 amino acids long.